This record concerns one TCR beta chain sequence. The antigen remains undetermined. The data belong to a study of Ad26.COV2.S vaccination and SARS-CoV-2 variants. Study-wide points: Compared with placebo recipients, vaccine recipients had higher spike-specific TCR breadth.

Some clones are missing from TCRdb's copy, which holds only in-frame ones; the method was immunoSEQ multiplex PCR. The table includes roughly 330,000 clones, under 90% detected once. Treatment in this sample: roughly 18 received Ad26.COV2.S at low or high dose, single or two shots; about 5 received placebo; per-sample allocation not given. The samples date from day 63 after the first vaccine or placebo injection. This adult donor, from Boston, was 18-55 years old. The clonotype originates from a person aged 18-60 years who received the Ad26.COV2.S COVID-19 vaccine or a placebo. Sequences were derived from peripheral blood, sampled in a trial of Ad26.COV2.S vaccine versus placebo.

CDR3 amino acids: CASSGLQGAAWDSPLHF. CDR3 in DNA: TGTGCCAGTAGTGGACTACAGGGGGCCGCGTGGGATTCACCCCTCCACTTT. This chain links TRBV19 with TRBJ1-6; 9 bases align to TRBD1. CDR1 is LNHDA and CDR2 is SQIVND in the germline V gene (reference sequence). This CDR3 contains 17 residues. V lost 5 bases to trimming and J lost 8 bases; unmatched junction nucleotides: 13.